A single sample is the source of the 31 T cell receptor beta chains below, sequenced in a study of blood T cell repertoires in COVID-19 (dated by TCRdb to 2018 to 2020). The library was obtained by the immunoSEQ multiplex PCR assay. TCRdb stores this immuneACCESS table with in-frame sequences only. Part of the clones is absent; in the studies checked, under half of the shortfall reflects unresolved V genes, and no reason is known for the rest. The sample contains around 200,000 clones, 86% of them found a single time. Clones ranked in the top ten supply approximately 3.3% of the sample. Sequencing used PBMCs or T cells enriched from blood (not recorded which). The receptors were gathered from a woman aged 45-59 years in a cohort exposed to, infected with or recovered from COVID-19 (not recorded which).

The chain couples TRBV29-1 to TRBJ2-7; TRBD2 is a possible D gene (5 bases). Trimming removed 5 bases from V and 4 bases from J, with 12 bases in between. The CDR3 loop spans 12 amino acids. Germline V gene sequence: CDR1 SQVTM, CDR2 ANQGSEA. The DNA of the CDR3 is TGCAGCGTTTCCGGGATAACTTACGAGCAGTACTTC. This gives the protein CSVSGITYEQYF.

J is TRBJ2-3 and V is TRBV10-2, with D uncertain. This CDR3 is built from 15 residues. The germline gives CDR1 WSHSY, CDR2 SAAADI. The V and J ends lost 0 bases and 6 bases respectively, with 13 bases between them. CDR3 DNA: TGCGCCAGCAGTGAGTCGTCTAGTAATCTCGATACGCAGTATTTT. Amino acid sequence: CASSESSSNLDTQYF.

In this sample, this clone turned up once. This rearrangement joins TRBV28 to TRBJ1-2, with unresolved D. The germline gives CDR1 MDHEN, CDR2 SYDVKM. V was cut by 5 bases and J by 5 bases, with 12 bases left in between. The CDR3 totals 13 residues. The CDR3 DNA reads TGTGCCAGCAGTCCCCAACGGGGATATGGCTACACCTTC. Residues: CASSPQRGYGYTF.

This chain's CDR3 is CASSPRLASYEQYF. CDR3 DNA sequence: TGCGCCAGCAGCCCCCGACTGGCCTCCTACGAGCAGTACTTC. The genes are TRBV5-1 and TRBJ2-7; D uncertain. V lost 4 bases to trimming and J lost 0 bases, with 11 bases between them. The germline CDR1 and CDR2 sequences are SGHRS and YFSETQ. This CDR3 is 14 amino acids long.

This clone was observed once. The chain carries TRBV11-1 and TRBJ2-7; D possibly corresponds to TRBD1 (5 bases). The germline gives CDR1 SGHAT, CDR2 FQDESV (reference sequence). V shed 5 bases and J shed 5 bases, with 19 bases lying between them. The CDR3 sequence is 15 residues long. CDR3 nucleotide sequence: TGTGCCAGCAGCCACCTAGGGCAGGGATTCAACGAGCAGTACTTC. It yields the protein CASSHLGQGFNEQYF.

The V call is TRBV5-1, the J call TRBJ2-2; tentative D call: TRBD1 (5 bases). The CDR3 length is 16 residues. Trimming took off 0 bases at V and 2 bases at J, with 11 bases between the two ends. Per germline, CDR1 SGHRS and CDR2 YFSETQ. CDR3 sequence: CASSLVTGQNTGELFF. The CDR3 DNA follows: TGCGCCAGCAGCTTGGTTACCGGACAAAACACCGGGGAGCTGTTTTTT.

This clone was seen just once. The V and J genes are TRBV10-3 and TRBJ1-2, with 7 bases aligning to TRBD1. Germline trimming cut 10 bases from V and 3 bases from J; bases unmatched to any gene: 14. Germline V gene lookup returns CDR1 ENHRY and CDR2 SYGVKD. The CDR3 contains 15 residues. The DNA of the CDR3 is TGTGCCACCCGATCGACAGGGCTTGAACACTATGGCTACACCTTC. Residues: CATRSTGLEHYGYTF.

V usage is TRBV11-1 and J usage is TRBJ1-4, with 8 bases that match TRBD1. J was trimmed by 7 bases and V by 5 bases; bases with no gene match: 6. The CDR3 covers 14 residues. Germline V gene data show CDR1 as SGHAT and CDR2 as FQDESV (reference sequence). For the CDR3, the DNA is TGTGCCAGCAGCCGTGGACAGGGAATTGAAAAACTGTTTTTT. As protein: CASSRGQGIEKLFF.

The rearrangement links TRBV5-6 to TRBJ1-2; 7 bases are a match to TRBD1. CDR1 SGHDT and CDR2 YYEEEE come from the germline V gene. This CDR3 spans 14 amino acids. V shed 4 bases and J 6 bases; nucleotides not matched to a gene: 9. The CDR3 sequence is CASSVGQTFNGYTF. The CDR3 DNA reads as TGTGCCAGCAGCGTGGGACAGACCTTTAATGGCTACACCTTC.

The chain recombines TRBV4-2 with TRBJ1-1; possibly TRBD1 for D (6 bases). Germline CDR1 reads LGHNA; CDR2 reads YNFKEQ. The CDR3 has 15 amino acids. V shed 0 bases and J shed 4 bases, with 12 bases lying between them. The CDR3 protein is CASSQDAGEGTEAFF. The DNA for the CDR3 is TGTGCCAGCAGCCAAGATGCAGGGGAGGGCACTGAAGCTTTCTTT.

The gene calls are TRBV5-6 and TRBJ1-1; 8 nucleotides match TRBD1. The CDR3 is made up of 17 amino acids. The V and J ends lost 4 bases and 0 bases, in that order; junction bases with no gene match: 11. Germline V gene lookup returns CDR1 SGHDT and CDR2 YYEEEE. The CDR3 sequence is CASSTTPQGGMNTEAFF. The CDR3 region has the DNA TGTGCCAGCAGCACAACCCCACAGGGGGGAATGAACACTGAAGCTTTCTTT.

This clone came up a few times. The CDR3 DNA sequence: TGCGCCAAACACCCGAAGGGAGAGAACGACACCTTC. It codes for CAKHPKGENDTF. J is TRBJ1-2 and V is TRBV10-1; D ambiguous. The CDR3 is made up of 12 amino acids. CDR1 is WNHNN and CDR2 is SYGVQD in the germline V gene (reference sequence). The V end lost 10 bases, the J end lost 12 bases, and 21 bases lay between the germline ends.

V is TRBV28 and J is TRBJ1-2; TRBD1 matches 9 bases. This CDR3 has 15 amino acids. V lost 10 bases to trimming and J lost 6 bases; unmatched junction nucleotides: 15. Germline V lookup: CDR1 MDHEN, CDR2 SYDVKM. The CDR3 DNA follows: TGTGCCACTCCGGGGGACAGGGTAGGACGCGATGGCTACACCTTC. Translated, it gives CATPGDRVGRDGYTF.

The J gene is TRBJ1-2, the V gene TRBV7-2; unclear D gene. Trimming left V 5 bases short and J 8 bases short, with 15 bases between. In germline, CDR1 is SGHTA, CDR2 FQGNSA. The CDR3 has 13 residues. DNA for the CDR3: TGTGCCAGCAGCCAACTCGACGGGGAAGGCTACACCTTC. Translation gives CASSQLDGEGYTF.

The rearrangement joins TRBV7-6 to TRBJ1-2; D not certain. The CDR3 loop spans 13 amino acids. The ends were cut back, 3 bases at V and 5 bases at J, with 10 bases in the middle. The V gene's germline CDR1 is SGHVS and CDR2 FNYEAQ. This CDR3 reads CASSFSRGYGYTF. The CDR3 nucleotides read TGTGCCAGCAGCTTTAGCAGAGGATATGGCTACACCTTC.

The chain combines TRBV20-1 with TRBJ2-7, with a weak D call TRBD2 (5 bases). The germline V gene encodes CDR1 DFQATT and CDR2 SNEGSKA (reference sequence). The CDR3 extends over 11 amino acids. Trimming stripped 2 bases from V and 5 bases from J, with 7 bases between. CDR3 in DNA: TGCAGTGCTAGAAGGGAGCACGAGCAGTACTTC. It specifies CSARREHEQYF.

This chain connects TRBV7-3 to TRBJ2-1; D is ambiguous. The CDR3 runs 11 residues. The V end lost 4 bases, the J end lost 7 bases, and 5 bases lay between the germline ends. Germline V gene lookup returns CDR1 SGHTA and CDR2 FQGTGA. CDR3 protein: CASSSNNEQFF. The DNA of the CDR3 is TGTGCCAGCAGCTCAAATAATGAGCAGTTCTTC.

The CDR3 nucleotides are TGTGCCAGCAGCTTAGACGGGCTAGCGGGGGGCTTCTACTTC. Protein sequence: CASSLDGLAGGFYF. V gene TRBV7-2 combines with J gene TRBJ2-5; 11 bases are shared with TRBD2. The CDR3 consists of 14 residues. Trimming at V came to 1 base and at J to 14 bases, leaving 9 bases not matched to a gene. Germline V gene data show CDR1 as SGHTA and CDR2 as FQGNSA.

V and J are TRBV23-1 and TRBJ1-2; unclear D gene. TRBV23-1 is filed as an ORF, its function uncertain. This CDR3 is built from 13 residues. V was trimmed by 4 bases and J by 1 base, leaving 7 bases between them. The DNA for the CDR3 is TGCGCCAGCAGTCGGGCAGATAACTATGGCTACACCTTC. Translated: CASSRADNYGYTF.

The chain uses TRBV7-2 and TRBJ2-6; no clear D gene. This CDR3 region has 15 residues. The V end lost 2 bases, the J end lost 0 bases, and 5 bases lay between the germline ends. The germline CDR1 and CDR2 sequences are SGHTA and FQGNSA. The CDR3 DNA reads TGTGCCAGCAGCTTACCCAACTCTGGGGCCAACGTCCTGACTTTC. Translation: CASSLPNSGANVLTF.

Here the CDR3 reads CASSPLGLASQETQYF. CDR3 DNA sequence: TGTGCCAGCAGCCCCTTGGGACTAGCGAGCCAAGAGACCCAGTACTTC. This chain joins TRBV3-1 (or the pseudogene TRBV3-2) and TRBJ2-5; 10 positions agree with TRBD2. Germline V CDR1 and CDR2: LGHDT, YNNKEL (reference sequence). V lost 4 bases and J lost 1; bases outside the gene matches: 6. The CDR3 covers 16 residues.

This clone occurred a few times. This chain joins TRBV7-9 and TRBJ1-3; D remains ambiguous. Trimming cost V 5 bases and J 4 bases, with 9 bases left between them. CDR1 is SEHNR, CDR2 FQNEAQ, per germline (reference sequence). The CDR3 totals 13 residues. CDR3 amino acids: CASSQQWGNTIYF. The CDR3 bases are TGTGCCAGCAGCCAACAGTGGGGAAACACCATATATTTT.

This chain joins TRBV5-1 and TRBJ1-2, with D tentatively TRBD1 (5 bases). V gave up 1 base and J gave up 6 bases, with 13 bases separating them. Germline loops: CDR1 SGHRS, CDR2 YFSETQ. This CDR3 is 14 amino acids long. Here the CDR3 reads CASSLLRLGDGYTF. Written as DNA, the CDR3 is TGCGCCAGCAGCTTGCTTAGGCTAGGGGATGGCTACACCTTC. Looking up the rest from reference TRBV5-1 and TRBJ1-2 gives the full variable domain: KAGVTQTPRYLIKTRGQQVTLSCSPISGHRSVSWYQQTPGQGLQFLFEYFSETQRNKGNFPGRFSGRQFSNSRSEMNVSTLELGDSALYLCASSLLRLGDGYTFGSGTRLTVV.

V and J are TRBV7-6 and TRBJ2-7, with D maybe TRBD2 (6 bases). V was trimmed by 5 bases and J by 8 bases, leaving 10 bases between them. Germline V gene lookup returns CDR1 SGHVS and CDR2 FNYEAQ. This CDR3 region has 11 residues. The DNA for the CDR3 is TGTGCCAGCAGCGATCGGGGGAAGCAGTACTTC. As protein: CASSDRGKQYF. Looking up the rest from reference TRBV7-6 and TRBJ2-7 gives the full variable domain: GAGVSQSPRYKVTKRGQDVALRCDPISGHVSLYWYRQALGQGPEFLTYFNYEAQQDKSGLPNDRFSAERPEGSISTLTIQRTEQRDSAMYRCASSDRGKQYFGPGTRLTVT.

J is TRBJ2-3 and V is TRBV28, with 8 nucleotides matching TRBD2. J was trimmed by 8 bases and V by 6 bases; bases with no gene match: 13. Germline CDR1 MDHEN, CDR2 SYDVKM. The CDR3 is 15 amino acids. The DNA of the CDR3 is TGTGCCAGCAGCTCGGGGGGGCCGAGATCGGGTACGCAGTATTTT. This codes for CASSSGGPRSGTQYF.

The CDR3 DNA reads TGTGCCAGCAGCCCCTCGGACACCTCAGGGCCCCAGCATTTT. Translated: CASSPSDTSGPQHF. The rearrangement links TRBV7-8 to TRBJ1-5, with TRBD1 as a possible D gene (5 bases). Germline CDR1 is SGHVS and CDR2 is FQNEAQ. CDR3 length: 14 residues. V lost 5 bases and J lost 9, with 17 bases in between.

The chain carries TRBV5-1 and TRBJ1-4, with a tentative D call TRBD1 (5 bases). V dropped 0 bases and J dropped 8 bases, with 14 bases sitting between them. The CDR3 has 15 residues. Per the germline V gene, CDR1 is SGHRS and CDR2 is YFSETQ. CDR3 DNA: TGCGCCAGCAGCTTGGCCGCAGGGACTGAGGAAAAACTGTTTTTT. The encoded protein is CASSLAAGTEEKLFF.

The genes are TRBV6-5 and TRBJ2-2; the match to TRBD2 covers 13 bases. Trimming took 6 bases from V and 6 from J; bases not matched to a gene: 4. This CDR3 spans 15 amino acids. Germline V gene data show CDR1 as MNHEY and CDR2 as SVGAGI. The CDR3 region has the DNA TGTGCCAGCAGAAGACTAGCGGGGGGCCCCGGGGAGCTGTTTTTT. Translating it yields CASRRLAGGPGELFF.

This clone has a handful of counts. The V call is TRBV4-3, the J call TRBJ2-1; a weak D match, TRBD1 (6 bases). The CDR3 has 14 residues. The germline V and J ends were trimmed by 6 bases and 1 base, with 10 bases remaining between them. Germline lookup yields CDR1 LGHNA and CDR2 YSLEER. The CDR3 region has the DNA TGCGCCAGCAGACAGGGAGTTTCCTACAATGAGCAGTTCTTC. This codes for CASRQGVSYNEQFF.

The rearrangement uses TRBV2 and TRBJ2-1, with TRBD2 matching over 7 bases. The germline gives CDR1 SNHLY, CDR2 FYNNEI. After removal of 3 bases from V and 7 bases from J, the junction contained 6 bases not matched to a gene. The CDR3 is 14 amino acids. The CDR3 protein is CASSERLAANEQFF. The CDR3 nucleotides read TGTGCCAGCAGTGAGCGGCTAGCGGCGAATGAGCAGTTCTTC.

On this clone itself: Compared with germline, one end of the junction differs, possibly owing to a read error. V usage is TRBV5-8 and J usage is TRBJ2-5, with 7 nucleotides matching TRBD1. Germline V CDR1 and CDR2: SGHTS, YDEGEE. This CDR3 is 14 amino acids long. The CDR3 DNA reads as TGTGCCAGCAGCCGACGGACAGGCCAACAGACCCAGTACTTC. As protein: CASSRRTGQQTQYF.